Here is one T cell receptor beta chain with its context. PCR was performed using 60 Vbeta and 13 Jbeta primers. Profiled with immunoSEQ multiplex PCR; TCRdb holds only in-frame clones, not every one. This table has approximately 180,000 clones, about 90% appearing once. This specimen belongs to a study of cytomegalovirus exposure and HLA in healthy donors. Everyone who donated was a healthy bone marrow donor. Germline V gene sequence: CDR1 SEHNR, CDR2 FQNEAQ (reference sequence). The CDR3 is made up of 15 amino acids. After removal of 0 bases from V and 7 bases from J, the junction contained 5 bases not matched to a gene.

This clonotype originated in a girl less than two years old in good health and CMV-seronegative. The rearrangement joins TRBV7-9 to TRBJ2-1; the match to TRBD1 covers 8 bases. The sample comprised PBMCs. CDR3 nucleotides: TGTGCCAGCAGCTTAGCCAGGGGGCGTCGGAATGAGCAGTTCTTC. It translates to CASSLARGRRNEQFF.